The 30 T cell receptor beta chains below come from one sample, sequenced in a study of blood T cells in healthy people across ages. A second roughly 6 to 11 cycle PCR used barcoded and J-beta primers. MiXCR, applied by TCRdb to the 5' RACE reads, yields one record per CDR3 protein. In the table there are some 1.7 million distinct CDR3 sequences, approximately 30% of which are singletons. Sequencing used blood. Receptors originate from a woman aged 30 to 39 in good health.

This clonotype appeared many times. This rearrangement joins TRBV4-1 to TRBJ2-3, with TRBD1 as a possible D gene (5 bases). The CDR3 loop spans 14 amino acids. V was trimmed by 0 bases and J by 4 bases, leaving 8 bases between them. The V gene's germline CDR1 is MGHRA and CDR2 YSYEKL. The CDR3 loop is CASSQDDSADTQYF. The CDR3 bases are TGCGCCAGCAGCCAAGATGACAGCGCAGATACGCAGTATTTT.

The V call is TRBV12-3 or TRBV12-4, the J call TRBJ1-5, with a weak D call TRBD1 (5 bases). CDR3 length: 14 residues. Trimming shortened V by 7 bases and J by 6 bases, and 16 bases separated the two germline ends. CDR3: CASKYPGYGQPQHF. DNA of the CDR3: TGTGCCAGCAAATACCCAGGGTATGGTCAGCCCCAGCATTTT.

In this sample, this clonotype turned up a few times. This chain links TRBV3-1 with TRBJ2-4; perhaps TRBD2 as D (6 bases). Per germline, CDR1 LGHDT and CDR2 YNNKEL (reference sequence). The CDR3 spans 14 residues. Trimming pared 1 base from V and 6 bases from J, leaving 10 bases between. The CDR3 region has the DNA TGTGCCAGCAGCCAAGGATCCGGGGGAAACATTCAGTACTTC. Translated, it gives CASSQGSGGNIQYF.

The chain uses TRBV6-1 and TRBJ2-7; 10 nucleotides match TRBD1. J gave up 0 bases and V 6 bases, and 5 bases lay outside the gene matches. In germline, CDR1 is MNHNS, CDR2 SASEGT. The CDR3 is 15 amino acids. The CDR3 nucleotides are TGTGCCAGCAGGGTGGACAGGGGGAACTCCTACGAGCAGTACTTC. This codes for CASRVDRGNSYEQYF.

Remarks on this clonotype: The junction differs from germline at one of its ends, possibly a read error. The V gene is TRBV7-2, the J gene TRBJ2-1, with a weak D call TRBD1 (5 bases). The CDR3 contains 14 residues. Germline CDR1 is SGHTA and CDR2 is FQGNSA. CDR3 in amino acids: CASSWGTAVNQQFF. CDR3 sequence (DNA): TGTGCCAGCAGTTGGGGCACGGCCGTCAATCAGCAGTTCTTC.

Concerning this clonotype itself: It is unclear where the CDR3 begins or ends on the DNA, so no DNA is shown, and the CDR3 is as TCRdb lists it. The chain combines TRBV12-3 or TRBV12-4 with TRBJ2-7; the table's D call, TRBD2, has no DNA check behind it. The CDR3 sequence runs 13 residues, both termini included. The CDR3 loop reads CASILVMGLDQYF.

V gene TRBV7-9 combines with J gene TRBJ1-5; the D gene is possibly TRBD1 (6 bases). The CDR3 runs 14 residues. Germline V lookup: CDR1 SEHNR, CDR2 FQNEAQ (reference sequence). Trimming took 5 bases from V and 4 from J, leaving 12 bases between them. CDR3 residues: CASSVRDTNQPQHF. The CDR3 region has the DNA TGTGCCAGCAGCGTCCGGGACACGAATCAGCCCCAGCATTTT.

The chain carries TRBV6-5 and TRBJ2-1; D is ambiguous. Germline V gene lookup returns CDR1 MNHEY and CDR2 SVGAGI. Trimming removed 10 bases at V and 1 base at J, with 14 bases between. This CDR3 is built from 14 residues. The CDR3 spells CATPCEESYNEQFF. CDR3 bases: TGTGCCACCCCCTGTGAAGAATCCTACAATGAGCAGTTCTTC.

The chain carries TRBV7-9 and TRBJ2-5, with 8 nucleotides matching TRBD1. The CDR3 totals 16 residues. Germline values: CDR1 SEHNR, CDR2 FQNEAQ (reference sequence). Losses at the gene ends were 5 bases for V and 2 bases for J; bases not matched to a gene: 10. The CDR3 nucleotides are TGTGCCAGCAGCCCCCATTCTCGGACAGGGCAAGAGACCCAGTACTTC. Translating gives CASSPHSRTGQETQYF.

This clonotype has ten or more counts. The chain joins TRBV7-9 to TRBJ2-7; 7 nucleotides agree with TRBD1. V was clipped by 5 bases and J by 0 bases; unmatched bases: 4. From germline, CDR1 is SEHNR and CDR2 FQNEAQ (reference sequence). The CDR3 is made up of 14 amino acids. CDR3 amino acids: CASSPGDSSYEQYF. Written as DNA, the CDR3 is TGTGCCAGCAGCCCCGGGGACAGCTCCTACGAGCAGTACTTC.

The chain employs TRBV6-5 and TRBJ1-2, with 7 bases lining up with TRBD1. Unmatched junction bases numbered 8, after V lost 6 bases and J lost 4 bases. The CDR3 loop spans 14 amino acids. Per germline, CDR1 MNHEY and CDR2 SVGAGI. The CDR3 DNA is TGTGCCAGCAGACCGCGAGGGACAGTCTATGGCTACACCTTC. Translated, it gives CASRPRGTVYGYTF.

Note on this clonotype: The germline gene is not matched at one end of the junction; a read error may be the cause. V is TRBV4-3 and J is TRBJ2-1, with 10 nucleotides matching TRBD1. This CDR3 contains 17 residues. Germline CDR1 and CDR2: LGHNA and YSLEER. The CDR3 loop reads CASRQVVVGTGVNEQFF. The CDR3 coding sequence is TGCGCCAGCCGCCAAGTTGTTGTTGGGACAGGGGTAAATGAGCAGTTCTTC.

This clonotype was recorded a few times. The chain is built from TRBV5-1 and TRBJ2-3; TRBD2 matches 8 bases. With V trimmed by 3 bases and J by 1 base, 4 bases remained unmatched. The CDR3 runs to 15 residues. Germline-derived CDR1 and CDR2 are SGHRS and YFSETQ. CDR3 sequence reads: CASSSGSGGTDTQYF. CDR3 DNA sequence: TGCGCCAGCAGCTCAGGTAGCGGGGGCACAGATACGCAGTATTTT.

This clonotype was seen repeatedly, ten times or more. The CDR3 sequence is CASSLGVGGYEQYF. The CDR3 DNA is TGTGCCAGCAGTTTAGGGGTTGGGGGCTACGAGCAGTACTTC. The genes are TRBV28 and TRBJ2-7; D assignment may be TRBD1 or TRBD2 (5 bases each). The CDR3 length is 14 residues. Germline values: CDR1 MDHEN, CDR2 SYDVKM. The ends were cut back, 2 bases at V and 3 bases at J, with 11 bases in the middle.

In its sample, this clonotype was seen a few times. A much larger clone sits a single nucleotide away, making a read error possible. The chain combines TRBV29-1 with TRBJ1-2; D gene ambiguous. This CDR3 is 11 amino acids long. Trimming shortened V by 4 bases and J by 6 bases, and 9 bases separated the two germline ends. From germline, CDR1 is SQVTM and CDR2 ANQGSEA. The CDR3 bases are TGCAGCGTTGTGGATCGGGATGGCTACACCTTC. This encodes CSVVDRDGYTF.

The V call is TRBV5-1, the J call TRBJ2-2; D is undetermined. Germline V CDR1 and CDR2: SGHRS, YFSETQ. This CDR3 contains 15 residues. V was pared by 0 bases and J by 3 bases, with 9 bases between. This CDR3 reads CASSLEGLDTGELFF. Here the CDR3 DNA reads TGCGCCAGCAGCTTGGAAGGGTTGGACACCGGGGAGCTGTTTTTT. Complete variable domain (other parts from reference TRBV5-1 and TRBJ2-2): KAGVTQTPRYLIKTRGQQVTLSCSPISGHRSVSWYQQTPGQGLQFLFEYFSETQRNKGNFPGRFSGRQFSNSRSEMNVSTLELGDSALYLCASSLEGLDTGELFFGEGSRLTVL.

This clonotype was picked up many times. The chain has TRBV6-5 and TRBJ2-7, with D tentatively TRBD1 (5 bases). The germline V gene has CDR1 MNHEY and CDR2 SVGAGI. V was pared by 4 bases and J by 8 bases, with 21 bases between. The CDR3 covers 15 residues. The CDR3 DNA sequence: TGTGCCAGCAGTTCCCCAGGGAAGGTATCGAAGAAGCAGTACTTC. The encoded protein is CASSSPGKVSKKQYF.

This clonotype showed up just a few times. This chain joins TRBV7-9 and TRBJ2-1; 10 nucleotides line up with TRBD1. CDR1 and CDR2 (germline): SEHNR, FQNEAQ (reference sequence). V was pared by 9 bases and J by 6 bases, with 14 bases of the junction left unmatched. The CDR3 runs 16 residues. The CDR3 reads CASSSPTGTGVNEQFF. The CDR3 nucleotides are TGTGCCAGTTCGTCACCCACCGGGACAGGGGTCAATGAGCAGTTCTTC. Full variable domain (rest looked up from reference TRBV7-9 and TRBJ2-1): DTGVSQNPRHKITKRGQNVTFRCDPISEHNRLYWYRQTLGQGPEFLTYFQNEAQLEKSRLLSDRFSAERPKGSFSTLEIQRTEQGDSAMYLCASSSPTGTGVNEQFFGPGTRLTVL.

This clonotype was found a few times. Mismatch with germline at one junction end may stem from a read error. The V call is TRBV7-2, the J call TRBJ2-1, with TRBD2 matching over 13 bases. The CDR3 contains 14 residues. CDR1 SGHTA and CDR2 FQGNSA come from the germline V gene. CDR3 coding DNA: TGTGCCGGCAGCCGCCAACTAGCGGGAGGGGAGCAGTTCTTC. Protein product: CAGSRQLAGGEQFF.

This clonotype has just a few counts. This chain joins TRBV2 and TRBJ1-4; unclear D gene. V lost 7 bases, J lost 1 base, and 10 bases lay in between. CDR1 is SNHLY and CDR2 is FYNNEI in the germline V gene. The CDR3 covers 14 residues. CDR3 in amino acids: CASIPRLTNEKLFF. DNA for the CDR3: TGTGCCAGCATACCGCGGCTAACTAATGAAAAACTGTTTTTT.

This clonotype was observed a handful of times. The chain uses TRBV5-1 and TRBJ2-1; a possible D gene is TRBD2 (6 bases). Germline CDR1 reads SGHRS; CDR2 reads YFSETQ. Trimming pared 0 bases from V and 4 bases from J, leaving 14 bases between. The CDR3 sequence is 16 residues long. This chain's CDR3 is CASSLAPGEGYNEQFF. The CDR3, as DNA: TGCGCCAGCAGCTTGGCTCCGGGAGAAGGGTACAATGAGCAGTTCTTC.

At least ten counts were recorded for this clonotype. The chain employs TRBV5-1 and TRBJ2-5; 9 bases map to TRBD1. Germline loops: CDR1 SGHRS, CDR2 YFSETQ. J lost 4 bases, V lost 0 bases, and 7 bases had no gene match. The CDR3 runs 16 residues. The CDR3 here is CASSLGATGGRETQYF. The DNA of the CDR3 is TGCGCCAGCAGCTTGGGGGCCACAGGGGGCAGAGAGACCCAGTACTTC.

Points on this clonotype: It may be a read error: a sequence one base away is much more abundant. This chain uses TRBV7-2 with TRBJ2-7, with D unclear. V shed 1 base and J shed 3 bases, with 7 bases lying between them. The CDR3 is 13 residues long. Germline V CDR1 and CDR2: SGHTA, FQGNSA. CDR3 DNA sequence: TGTACCAGCAGCTTAGGCCGGCGCTACGAGCAGTACTTC. It translates to CTSSLGRRYEQYF.

This clonotype was counted a few times. J is TRBJ1-5 and V is TRBV5-1; D not resolved. The germline V gene has CDR1 SGHRS and CDR2 YFSETQ. This CDR3 is built from 14 residues. V lost 4 bases, J lost 4 bases, and 12 bases lay in between. The DNA of the CDR3 is TGCGCCAGCAGCGGGAGCGGGGAAAATCAGCCCCAGCATTTT. It codes for CASSGSGENQPQHF. Full variable domain (remainder filled in from reference TRBV5-1 and TRBJ1-5): KAGVTQTPRYLIKTRGQQVTLSCSPISGHRSVSWYQQTPGQGLQFLFEYFSETQRNKGNFPGRFSGRQFSNSRSEMNVSTLELGDSALYLCASSGSGENQPQHFGDGTRLSIL.

Many counts were recorded for this clonotype. The gene calls are TRBV9 and TRBJ2-5, with D possibly being TRBD1 (5 bases). V shed 2 bases and J shed 4 bases, with 6 bases lying between them. The CDR3 consists of 12 residues. Germline CDR1 is SGDLS and CDR2 is YYNGEE. CDR3 coding DNA: TGTGCCAGCAGCGTCCAGGGAGAGACCCAGTACTTC. It encodes CASSVQGETQYF.

This chain connects TRBV7-2 to TRBJ1-1; no clear D gene. The germline CDR1 and CDR2 sequences are SGHTA and FQGNSA. V was clipped by 0 bases and J by 0 bases, with 8 bases between them. CDR3 size: 15 residues. DNA of the CDR3: TGTGCCAGCAGCTTAGCCCCAACTATGAACACTGAAGCTTTCTTT. Translating gives CASSLAPTMNTEAFF.

This clonotype was observed many times. The rearrangement links TRBV7-9 to TRBJ2-4, with D hard to call. The CDR3 covers 17 residues. The germline V gene has CDR1 SEHNR and CDR2 FQNEAQ (reference sequence). Trimming removed 5 bases from V and 4 bases from J, with 21 bases in between. The CDR3 DNA is TGTGCCAGCAGCGCACCCCCGAGATTAAGTCCAAAAAACATTCAGTACTTC. It translates to CASSAPPRLSPKNIQYF.

This chain uses TRBV4-1 with TRBJ2-7, with D possibly being TRBD2 (7 bases). Germline V gene sequence: CDR1 MGHRA, CDR2 YSYEKL. This CDR3 has 16 amino acids. The V and J ends lost 0 bases and 2 bases respectively, with 14 bases between them. The CDR3 DNA follows: TGCGCCAGCAGCCAAGACCGCTTAGGGGGGGCCTACGAGCAGTACTTC. It translates to CASSQDRLGGAYEQYF.

A note on this clonotype: Germline and junction disagree at one end, which may indicate a read error. V and J are TRBV12-3 or TRBV12-4 and TRBJ2-1; D is perhaps TRBD1 (5 bases). The CDR3 is 14 residues long. CDR3 DNA sequence: TGTGGCAGCAGAATCCAGGGTGTGGTCAATGAGCAGTTCTTC. Its protein is CGSRIQGVVNEQFF.

This chain connects TRBV20-1 to TRBJ2-3, with TRBD1 identical over 9 bases. CDR1 and CDR2 (germline): DFQATT, SNEGSKA (reference sequence). Trimming at V came to 6 bases and at J to 3 bases, leaving 4 bases not matched to a gene. The CDR3 is 13 residues long. In DNA form, the CDR3 reads TGCAGTGCCAACAGGGGGCGGACAGATACGCAGTATTTT. This translates into CSANRGRTDTQYF.